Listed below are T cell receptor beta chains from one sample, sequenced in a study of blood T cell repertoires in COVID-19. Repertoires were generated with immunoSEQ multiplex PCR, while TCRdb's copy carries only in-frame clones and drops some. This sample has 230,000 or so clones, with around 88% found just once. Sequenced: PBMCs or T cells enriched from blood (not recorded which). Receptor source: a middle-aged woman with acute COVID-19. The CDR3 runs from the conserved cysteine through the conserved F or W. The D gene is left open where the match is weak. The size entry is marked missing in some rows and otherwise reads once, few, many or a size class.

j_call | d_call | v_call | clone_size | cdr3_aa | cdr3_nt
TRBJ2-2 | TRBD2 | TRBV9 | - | CASSVPWSGSYNTGELFF | TGTGCCAGCAGCGTCCCTTGGAGCGGGAGTTATAACACCGGGGAGCTGTTTTTT
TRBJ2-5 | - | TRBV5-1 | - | CASSTLETMKETQYF | TGCGCCAGCAGCACCTTGGAGACTATGAAAGAGACCCAGTACTTC
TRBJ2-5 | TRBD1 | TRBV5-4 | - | CASSKDRGLETQYF | TGTGCCAGCAGCAAAGACAGGGGTTTGGAGACCCAGTACTTC
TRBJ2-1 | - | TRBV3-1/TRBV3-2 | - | CASNRAGVGNEQFF | TGTGCCAGCAATCGGGCAGGGGTCGGCAATGAGCAGTTCTTC
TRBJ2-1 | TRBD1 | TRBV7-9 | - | CASSHDRANEQFF | TGTGCCAGCAGCCACGACAGGGCCAATGAGCAGTTCTTC
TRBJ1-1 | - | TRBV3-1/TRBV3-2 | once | CASSQRSVAVGAEAFF | TGTGCCAGCAGCCAGAGGTCGGTGGCAGTGGGAGCTGAAGCTTTCTTT
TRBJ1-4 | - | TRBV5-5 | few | CASSLLRGGTGTNEKLFF | TGTGCCAGCAGCTTGTTACGAGGGGGAACGGGAACTAATGAAAAACTGTTTTTT
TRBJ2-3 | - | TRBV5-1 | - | CASSFSGKSTDTQYF | TGCGCCAGCAGCTTTAGCGGCAAGAGCACAGATACGCAGTATTTT
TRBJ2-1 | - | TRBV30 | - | CAWSFSNEQFF | TGTGCCTGGAGTTTCAGCAATGAGCAGTTCTTC
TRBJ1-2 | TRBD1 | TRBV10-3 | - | CAITQTTTGEVGYTF | TGTGCCATCACCCAAACTACGACAGGGGAGGTTGGCTACACCTTC
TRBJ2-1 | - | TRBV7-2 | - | CASSYSGSSYNEQFF | TGTGCCAGCAGTTATAGCGGCAGCTCCTACAATGAGCAGTTCTTC
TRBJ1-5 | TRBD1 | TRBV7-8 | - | CASSLVGTGGNSNQPQHF | TGTGCCAGCAGCTTAGTAGGGACAGGGGGAAATAGCAATCAGCCCCAGCATTTT
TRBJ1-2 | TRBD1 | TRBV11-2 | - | CASSQPGQGRYGYTF | TGTGCCAGCAGCCAGCCGGGACAGGGTCGCTATGGCTACACCTTC
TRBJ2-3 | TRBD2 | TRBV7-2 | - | CASSRAGGADTQYF | TGTGCCAGCAGTAGGGCGGGGGGGGCAGATACGCAGTATTTT
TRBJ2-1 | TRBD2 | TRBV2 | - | CASSQLAGGPGYNEQFF | TGTGCCAGCAGCCAACTAGCGGGGGGTCCGGGCTACAATGAGCAGTTCTTC
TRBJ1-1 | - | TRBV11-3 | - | CASSLVRNTEAFF | TGTGCCAGCAGCTTAGTCCGGAACACTGAAGCTTTCTTT
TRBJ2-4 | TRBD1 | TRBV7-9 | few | CASIDYRDRTIQYF | TGTGCCAGCATCGACTACCGGGACAGGACCATTCAGTACTTC
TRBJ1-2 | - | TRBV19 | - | CASSIGERLSRGYTF | TGTGCCAGTAGTATTGGCGAGCGGCTCAGTCGTGGCTACACCTTC
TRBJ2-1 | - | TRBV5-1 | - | CASSSGRNYNEQFF | TGCGCCAGCAGCTCGGGAAGGAATTACAATGAGCAGTTCTTC
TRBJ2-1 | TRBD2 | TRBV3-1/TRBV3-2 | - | CASSQGVRGNPYNEQFF | TGTGCCAGCAGCCAAGGGGTGCGGGGGAACCCCTACAATGAGCAGTTCTTC
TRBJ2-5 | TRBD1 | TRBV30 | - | CAWGTGAGETQYF | TGTGCCTGGGGGACAGGTGCCGGTGAGACCCAGTACTTC
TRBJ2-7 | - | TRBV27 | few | CASSPRGTSYEQYF | TGTGCCAGCAGCCCCAGGGGTACAAGCTACGAGCAGTACTTC
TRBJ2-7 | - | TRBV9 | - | CASSGPRGGEQYF | TGTGCCAGCAGCGGACCGAGGGGAGGAGAGCAGTACTTC
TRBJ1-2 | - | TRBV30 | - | CAWTRTRANYGYTF | TGTGCCTGGACCCGAACCCGAGCTAACTATGGCTACACCTTC
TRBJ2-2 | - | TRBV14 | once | CASSRAGSDTGELFF | TGTGCCAGCAGCCGAGCCGGTTCCGACACCGGGGAGCTGTTTTTT
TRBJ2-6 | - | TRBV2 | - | CASSEGATSGANVLTF | TGTGCCAGCAGTGAAGGAGCCACTTCTGGGGCCAACGTCCTGACTTTC
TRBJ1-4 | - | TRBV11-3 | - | CASSLVQGGRHEKLFF | TGTGCCAGCAGCTTAGTACAGGGAGGGCGGCATGAAAAACTGTTTTTT
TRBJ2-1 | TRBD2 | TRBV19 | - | CASSTLKGSGSREQFF | TGTGCCAGTAGTACCTTAAAAGGTAGCGGGAGTCGGGAGCAGTTCTTC
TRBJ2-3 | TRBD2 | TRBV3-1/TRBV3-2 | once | CASSNSRGGPTDTQYF | TGTGCCAGCAGCAACTCACGGGGGGGCCCCACAGATACGCAGTATTTT
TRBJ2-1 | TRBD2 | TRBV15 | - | CATSGGLEGVYNEQFF | TGTGCCACCAGCGGAGGACTAGAGGGTGTCTACAATGAGCAGTTCTTC
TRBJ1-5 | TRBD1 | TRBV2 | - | CASGGRGGGNQPQHF | TGTGCCAGCGGGGGGCGAGGGGGCGGGAATCAGCCCCAGCATTTT
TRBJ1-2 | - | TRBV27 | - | CAPGSGYTF | TGTGCCCCAGGGTCTGGCTACACCTTC
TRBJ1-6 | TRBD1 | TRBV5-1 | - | CASSIQGQQNSPLHF | TGCGCCAGCAGCATCCAGGGACAGCAAAATTCACCCCTCCACTTT
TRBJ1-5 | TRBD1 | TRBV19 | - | CASSLRGSGDRWSNQPQHF | TGTGCCAGTAGTTTAAGGGGGAGTGGGGACAGGTGGAGCAATCAGCCCCAGCATTTT
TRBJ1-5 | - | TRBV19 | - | CASSQQARSNQPQHF | TGTGCCAGTAGTCAACAGGCCCGCAGCAATCAGCCCCAGCATTTT
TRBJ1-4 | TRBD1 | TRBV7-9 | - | CASSDRVGEKLFF | TGTGCCAGCTCGGACAGGGTAGGCGAAAAACTGTTTTTT